This entry is about one TCR beta chain. No antigen is known for it. No much larger clone is present one base from it, and per-base qualities are unavailable. The data were taken from a study of Graves' ophthalmopathy and Graves' hyperthyroidism (dated by TCRdb to the late 2010s). Regarding the research as a whole: Stable hyperthyroidism was defined as no progression to ophthalmopathy within 18 months of follow-up. TCR beta repertoire signatures were used to distinguish Graves' ophthalmopathy from Graves' hyperthyroidism and to predict progression to ophthalmopathy. In total, around 130 blood samples were TCR-sequenced: approximately 42 ophthalmopathy, some 75 hyperthyroidism and about 17 hyperthyroidism-to-ophthalmopathy patients. A discovery set of 95 to 100 patients (under 45 ophthalmopathy, fewer than 60 stable hyperthyroidism) was enrolled to explore V-J signatures distinguishing ophthalmopathy from hyperthyroidism. For independent validation, a separate cohort was made up of 18 hyperthyroidism patients plus 17 patients who later progressed from hyperthyroidism to ophthalmopathy. In over 5 hyperthyroidism patients, the T-cell repertoire of thyroid tissue was compared with the T-cell repertoire of blood. Following sampling, methimazole starting at 30 mg daily was administered to hyperthyroidism patients, and high-dose intravenous methylprednisolone was administered to ophthalmopathy patients.

Patients with hyperthyroidism were aged 18 to 65 years, had been newly diagnosed, and had a disease duration of less than 2 months. Patients with other autoimmune diseases, uncontrolled infections, pregnancy or lactation were excluded. Diagnosis relied on clinical symptoms, serum thyroxine, TRAb, thyroid ultrasound and orbital computed tomography. Trizol reagent was used to extract the total RNA, and its quality was then checked on an Agilent 2100 Bioanalyzer. General study outcomes and caveats: Sample size was not predetermined statistically, and investigators were not blinded to group allocation. Most of the expanded thyroid clonotypes with a frequency above 0.001 were also detected in blood, and it was suggested that the thyroid immune response may be reflected by blood repertoires. In validation, the model predicted ophthalmopathy progression with nearly 71% sensitivity and approximately 75% specificity; roughly 11 predicted patients were CT-confirmed with GO in a median of approximately 6.2 months. In cross-validation, the 13-signature model distinguished ophthalmopathy from stable hyperthyroidism with more than 85% sensitivity and about 81% specificity, while in the test set the corresponding values were about 80% and 75%.

For repertoire sequencing, the TCR beta CDR3 regions were amplified from RNA transcripts. A first-round RT-PCR used HTBI primers with the Qiagen OneStep RT-PCR kit, followed by a second-round multiplex PCR, size selection and purification. Libraries were sequenced paired-end with 100 bp reads on an Illumina HiSeq2000. The original methods were these. SOAPnuke was used for read processing, and reads with adapters, uncalled bases, a mean Phred below 15, or no exact constant-primer or identifier match were discarded. COPE v1.2.5 was used to merge high-quality paired reads. Each unique nucleotide sequence was defined as a clonotype, and clonotypes were aligned to IMGT TRB V, D and J references with MiTCR v1.1. Analysis was restricted to V-J combinations with a frequency above 0.0001, which covered about 99% of repertoires. For each V-J combination, a TCR clonal expansion and chaos score was defined as the ratio of F50 clonal expansion to chaos observed in the TCRdist matrix. Features were reduced by Welch's t-statistics and random forest to roughly 14 V-J combinations, which fed a naive Bayes classifier. The similarity between thyroid and blood repertoires was quantified using the Morisita-Horn index. The raw public reads went through TCRdb reprocessing: fastp at Q25, MiXCR clone calling, in-frame beta chains kept. A single entry per CDR3 protein holds the most common genes and DNA from its merged rows. For this entry, the V and J calls and clone size follow TCRdb and not the study's own pipeline. In this sample the table shows around 1.1 million distinct CDR3 sequences, 36% of which occur a single time. 11% of the sample rests with the top ten.

The germline V gene encodes CDR1 LNHNV and CDR2 YYDKDF (reference sequence). There are 13 amino acids in the CDR3, from cysteine to phenylalanine inclusive. CDR3 DNA is the only sequence kept; it has 39 bases, read in frame from the first base. Ends trimmed: V by 1 base, J by 6 bases; bases unmatched to a gene: 2. The V gene is TRBV15 and the J gene is TRBJ2-7; TRBD1 agrees with 8 junctional bases. Sequenced: peripheral blood or thyroid tissue (not recorded which). The clonotype comes from an adult man with Graves' hyperthyroidism. The DNA is as follows: TGTGCCACCAGCAGAGGGACAGGGCCCGAGCAGTACTTC. This translates into CATSRGTGPEQYF.